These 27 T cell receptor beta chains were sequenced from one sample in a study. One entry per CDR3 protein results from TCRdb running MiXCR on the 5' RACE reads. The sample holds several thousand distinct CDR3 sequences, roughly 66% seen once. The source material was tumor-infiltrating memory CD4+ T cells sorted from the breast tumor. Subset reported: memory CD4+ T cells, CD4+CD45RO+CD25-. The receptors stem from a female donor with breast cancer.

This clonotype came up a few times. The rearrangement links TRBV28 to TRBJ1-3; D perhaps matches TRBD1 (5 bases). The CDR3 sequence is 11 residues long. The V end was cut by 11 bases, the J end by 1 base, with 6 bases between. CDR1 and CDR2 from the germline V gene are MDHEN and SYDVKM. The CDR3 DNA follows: TGTGCCGGGGCTTCTGGAAACACCATATATTTT. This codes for CAGASGNTIYF.

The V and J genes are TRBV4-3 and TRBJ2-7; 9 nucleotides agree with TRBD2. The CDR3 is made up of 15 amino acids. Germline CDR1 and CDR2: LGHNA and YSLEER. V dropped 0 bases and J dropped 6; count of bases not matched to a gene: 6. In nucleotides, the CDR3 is TGCGCCAGCAGCCAAGATGGCGCGGGAGGGGCCGAGCAGTACTTC. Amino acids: CASSQDGAGGAEQYF.

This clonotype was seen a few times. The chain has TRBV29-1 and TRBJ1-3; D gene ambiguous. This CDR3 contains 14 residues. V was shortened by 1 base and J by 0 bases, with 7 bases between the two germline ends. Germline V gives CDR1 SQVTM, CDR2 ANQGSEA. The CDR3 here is CSVEGGNSGNTIYF. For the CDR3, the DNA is TGCAGCGTTGAAGGAGGGAACTCTGGAAACACCATATATTTT.

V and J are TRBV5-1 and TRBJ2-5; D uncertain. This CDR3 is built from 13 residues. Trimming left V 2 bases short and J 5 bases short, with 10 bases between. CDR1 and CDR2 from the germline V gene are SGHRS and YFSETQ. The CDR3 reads CASSLNRVETQYF. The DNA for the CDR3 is TGCGCCAGCAGCTTAAACAGAGTGGAGACCCAGTACTTC.

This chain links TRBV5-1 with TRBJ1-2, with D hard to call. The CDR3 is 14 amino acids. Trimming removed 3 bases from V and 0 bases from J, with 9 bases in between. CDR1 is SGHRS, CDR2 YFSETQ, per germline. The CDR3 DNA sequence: TGCGCCAGCAGCTACCAACGGTCTAACTATGGCTACACCTTC. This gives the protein CASSYQRSNYGYTF.

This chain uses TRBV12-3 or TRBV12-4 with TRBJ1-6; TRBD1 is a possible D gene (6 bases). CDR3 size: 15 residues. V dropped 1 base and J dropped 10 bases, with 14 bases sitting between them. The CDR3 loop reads CASSLGVTGSSPLHF. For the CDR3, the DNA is TGTGCCAGCAGTTTAGGGGTTACAGGGAGCTCACCCCTCCACTTT.

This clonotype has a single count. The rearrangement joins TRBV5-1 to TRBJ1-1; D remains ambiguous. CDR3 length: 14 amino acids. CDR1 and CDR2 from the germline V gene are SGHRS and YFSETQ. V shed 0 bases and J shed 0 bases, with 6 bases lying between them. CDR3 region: CASSLGRLNTEAFF. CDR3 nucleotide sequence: TGCGCCAGCAGCTTGGGCAGACTGAACACTGAAGCTTTCTTT.

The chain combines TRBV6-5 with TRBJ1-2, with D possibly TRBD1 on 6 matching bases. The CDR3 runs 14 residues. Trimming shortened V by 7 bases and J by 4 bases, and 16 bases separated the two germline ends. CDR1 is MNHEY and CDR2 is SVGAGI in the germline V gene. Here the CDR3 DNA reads TGTGCCAGCAACCCCGGCGGACAGTCCTATGGCTACACCTTC. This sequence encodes CASNPGGQSYGYTF.

CDR3 region: CSAPNPAGSSYNEQFF. CDR3 in DNA: TGCAGTGCTCCCAACCCAGCGGGGAGCTCCTACAATGAGCAGTTCTTC. V usage is TRBV20-1 and J usage is TRBJ2-1; TRBD2 aligns across 7 bases. J lost 0 bases, V lost 5 bases, and 10 bases had no gene match. Germline CDR1 DFQATT, CDR2 SNEGSKA (reference sequence). The CDR3 spans 16 residues.

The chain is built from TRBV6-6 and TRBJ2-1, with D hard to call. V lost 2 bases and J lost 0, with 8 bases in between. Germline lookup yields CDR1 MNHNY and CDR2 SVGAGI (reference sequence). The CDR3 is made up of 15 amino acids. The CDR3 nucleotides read TGTGCCAGCAGTTACGCAGGAAGCTCCTACAATGAGCAGTTCTTC. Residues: CASSYAGSSYNEQFF.

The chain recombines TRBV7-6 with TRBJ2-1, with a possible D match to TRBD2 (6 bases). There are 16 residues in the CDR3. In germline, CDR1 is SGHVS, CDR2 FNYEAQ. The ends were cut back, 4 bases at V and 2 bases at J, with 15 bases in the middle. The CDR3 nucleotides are TGTGCCAGCAGCTGGAGGGGCGGGAATCCCTACAATGAGCAGTTCTTC. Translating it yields CASSWRGGNPYNEQFF.

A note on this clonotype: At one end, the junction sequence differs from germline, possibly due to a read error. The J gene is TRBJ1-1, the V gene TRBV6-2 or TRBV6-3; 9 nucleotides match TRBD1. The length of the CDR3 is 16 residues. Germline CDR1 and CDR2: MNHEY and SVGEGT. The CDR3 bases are TGTGCCAGCAGTCGTCCCGGGACAGGGTTGAACACTGAAGCTCTCTTT. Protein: CASSRPGTGLNTEALF.

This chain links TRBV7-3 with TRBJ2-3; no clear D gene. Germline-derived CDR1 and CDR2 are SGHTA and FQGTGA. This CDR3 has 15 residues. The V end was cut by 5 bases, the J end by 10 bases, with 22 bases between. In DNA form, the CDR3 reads TGTGCCAGCAGCCTCCTGGGAACGGTCGGAGAGGCGCAGTATTTT. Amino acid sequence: CASSLLGTVGEAQYF.

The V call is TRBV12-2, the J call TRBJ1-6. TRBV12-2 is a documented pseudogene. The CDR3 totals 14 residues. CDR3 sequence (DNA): TGTGCAAGTCCTAGAGCCGCCTATAATTCACCCCTCCACTTT. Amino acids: CASPRAAYNSPLHF.

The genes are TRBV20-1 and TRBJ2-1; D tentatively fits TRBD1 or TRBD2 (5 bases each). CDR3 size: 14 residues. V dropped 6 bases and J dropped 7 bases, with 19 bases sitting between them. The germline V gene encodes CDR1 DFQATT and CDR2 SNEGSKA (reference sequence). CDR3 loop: CSALRDLVRNEQFF. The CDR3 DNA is TGCAGTGCGCTCCGGGACCTCGTTAGAAATGAGCAGTTCTTC.

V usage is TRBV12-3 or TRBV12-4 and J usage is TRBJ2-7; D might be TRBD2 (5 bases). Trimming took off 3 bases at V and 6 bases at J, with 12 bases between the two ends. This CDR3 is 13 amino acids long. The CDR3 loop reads CASSLSRRGEQYF. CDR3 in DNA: TGTGCCAGCAGTTTGTCTCGTCGGGGCGAGCAGTACTTC.

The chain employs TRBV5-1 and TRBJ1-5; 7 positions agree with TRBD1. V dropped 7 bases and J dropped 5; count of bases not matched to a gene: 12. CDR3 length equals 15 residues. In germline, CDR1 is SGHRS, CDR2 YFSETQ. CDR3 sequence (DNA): TGCGCCAGCCATCCCTATATTACAGGGGATCAGCCCCAGCATTTT. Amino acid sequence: CASHPYITGDQPQHF.

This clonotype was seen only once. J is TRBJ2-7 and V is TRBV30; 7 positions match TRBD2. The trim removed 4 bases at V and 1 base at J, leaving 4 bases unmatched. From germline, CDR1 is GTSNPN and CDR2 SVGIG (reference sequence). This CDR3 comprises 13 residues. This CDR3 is CAWKSSGSYEQYF. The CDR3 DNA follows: TGTGCCTGGAAGTCTAGCGGTTCCTACGAGCAGTACTTC.

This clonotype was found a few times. The CDR3 sequence is CASSSPRHEYSPLHF. The CDR3 nucleotides read TGTGCCAGCAGCTCACCTAGGCACGAGTATTCACCCCTCCACTTT. The V call is TRBV5-6, the J call TRBJ1-6, with D uncertain. CDR3 size: 15 residues. V shed 3 bases and J shed 8 bases, with 15 bases lying between them. CDR1 is SGHDT and CDR2 is YYEEEE in the germline V gene.

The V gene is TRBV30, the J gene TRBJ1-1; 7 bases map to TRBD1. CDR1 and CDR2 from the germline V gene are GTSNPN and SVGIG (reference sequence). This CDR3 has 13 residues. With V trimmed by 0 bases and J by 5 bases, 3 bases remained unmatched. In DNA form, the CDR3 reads TGTGCCTGGAGTGTAGGGGGCTTAACTGAAGCTTTCTTT. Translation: CAWSVGGLTEAFF. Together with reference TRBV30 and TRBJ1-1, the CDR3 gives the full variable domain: SQTIHQWPATLVQPVGSPLSLECTVEGTSNPNLYWYRQAAGRGLQLLFYSVGIGQISSEVPQNLSASRPQDRQFILSSKKLLLSDSGFYLCAWSVGGLTEAFFGQGTRLTVV.

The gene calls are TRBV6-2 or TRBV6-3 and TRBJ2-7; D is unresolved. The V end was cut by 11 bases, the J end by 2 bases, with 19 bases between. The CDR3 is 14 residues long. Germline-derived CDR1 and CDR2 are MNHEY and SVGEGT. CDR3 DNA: TGTGCCCGCACAAGGGCCGGTGTAACCTACGAGCAGTACTTC. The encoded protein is CARTRAGVTYEQYF.

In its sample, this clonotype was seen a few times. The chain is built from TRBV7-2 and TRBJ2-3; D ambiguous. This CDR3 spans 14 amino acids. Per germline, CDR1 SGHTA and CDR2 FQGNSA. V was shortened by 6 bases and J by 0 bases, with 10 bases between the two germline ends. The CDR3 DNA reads TGTGCCAGCAGACCGACTTACAGCACAGATACGCAGTATTTT. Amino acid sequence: CASRPTYSTDTQYF.

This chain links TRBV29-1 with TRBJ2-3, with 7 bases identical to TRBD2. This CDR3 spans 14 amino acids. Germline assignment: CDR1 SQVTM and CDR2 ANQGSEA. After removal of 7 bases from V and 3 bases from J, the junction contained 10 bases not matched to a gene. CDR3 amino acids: CSGSPGLMTDTQYF. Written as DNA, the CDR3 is TGCAGCGGGTCTCCGGGACTAATGACAGATACGCAGTATTTT.

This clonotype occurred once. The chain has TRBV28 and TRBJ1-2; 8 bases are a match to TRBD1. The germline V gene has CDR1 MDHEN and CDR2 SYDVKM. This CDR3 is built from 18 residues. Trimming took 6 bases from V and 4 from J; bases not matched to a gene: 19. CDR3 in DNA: TGTGCCAGCAGCTATAAAAGATGGGACAGGCAAACCCTCTATGGCTACACCTTC. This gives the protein CASSYKRWDRQTLYGYTF.

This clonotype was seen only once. The CDR3 protein is CASSLRASGRGLYNEQFF. CDR3 nucleotide sequence: TGTGCCAGCAGTTTAAGGGCTAGCGGGAGAGGCCTATACAATGAGCAGTTCTTC. The gene calls are TRBV12-3 or TRBV12-4 and TRBJ2-1; 10 bases match TRBD2. The trim removed 2 bases at V and 4 bases at J, leaving 11 bases unmatched. The CDR3 is 18 amino acids.

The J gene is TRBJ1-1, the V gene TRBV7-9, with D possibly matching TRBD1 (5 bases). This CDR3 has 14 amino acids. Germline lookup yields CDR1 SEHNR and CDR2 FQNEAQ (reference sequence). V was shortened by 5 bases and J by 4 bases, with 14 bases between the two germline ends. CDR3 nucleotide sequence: TGTGCCAGCAGCGCGACAGTTATCGTCACTGAAGCTTTCTTT. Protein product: CASSATVIVTEAFF. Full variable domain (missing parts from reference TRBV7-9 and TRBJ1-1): DTGVSQNPRHKITKRGQNVTFRCDPISEHNRLYWYRQTLGQGPEFLTYFQNEAQLEKSRLLSDRFSAERPKGSFSTLEIQRTEQGDSAMYLCASSATVIVTEAFFGQGTRLTVV.

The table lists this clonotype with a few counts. CDR3 nucleotides: TGTGCCAGCAGCTTGGCCGGGACCTACTACGAGCAGTACTTC. The encoded protein is CASSLAGTYYEQYF. This chain links TRBV7-2 with TRBJ2-7; either TRBD1 or TRBD2 may fit D (5 bases each). The CDR3 loop spans 14 amino acids. Germline V gives CDR1 SGHTA, CDR2 FQGNSA. Deletions cut 3 bases from V and 3 bases from J, with 12 bases between.